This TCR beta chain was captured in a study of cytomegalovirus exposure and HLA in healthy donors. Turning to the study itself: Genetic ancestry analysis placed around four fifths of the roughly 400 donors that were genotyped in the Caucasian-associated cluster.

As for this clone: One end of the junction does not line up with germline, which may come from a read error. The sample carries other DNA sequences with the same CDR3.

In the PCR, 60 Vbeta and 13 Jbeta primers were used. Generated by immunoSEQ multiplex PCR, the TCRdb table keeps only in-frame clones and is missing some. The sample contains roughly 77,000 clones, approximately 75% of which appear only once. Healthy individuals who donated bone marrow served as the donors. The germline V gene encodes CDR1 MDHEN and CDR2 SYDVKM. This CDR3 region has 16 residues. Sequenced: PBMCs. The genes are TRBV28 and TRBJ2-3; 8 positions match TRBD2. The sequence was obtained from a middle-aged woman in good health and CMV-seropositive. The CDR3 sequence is CASTLGGAGATDTQYF. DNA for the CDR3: TGTGCTAGCACTCTAGGGGGAGCGGGGGCCACAGATACGCAGTATTTT. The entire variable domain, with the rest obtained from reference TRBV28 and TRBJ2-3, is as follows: DVKVTQSSRYLVKRTGEKVFLECVQDMDHENMFWYRQDPGLGLRLIYFSYDVKMKEKGDIPEGYSVSREKKERFSLILESASTNQTSMYLCASTLGGAGATDTQYFGPGTRLTVL.